This TCR beta chain was obtained from a study of shared clonotypes between healthy human individuals. Among the donors, all were Caucasian adults who lived in Nashville, Tennessee. The assay used deep level. The data were produced by immunoSEQ multiplex PCR, yet TCRdb's version contains in-frame clones alone and is incomplete. The sample lists 190,000 or so clones; approximately 62% were seen once. The CDR3 totals 16 residues. Germline lookup yields CDR1 ENHRY and CDR2 SYGVKD. V was shortened by 7 bases and J by 3 bases, with 21 bases between the two germline ends. This TCR derives from a man younger than 40 in good health. The V gene is TRBV10-3, the J gene TRBJ1-1; no definite D call. Sequenced: memory CD4+ T cells sorted from blood. Subset denoted: CD45RA-negative fraction. In DNA, the CDR3 is TGTGCCATCACCTGGGAGGGCAGGTACGGGGACACTGAAGCTTTCTTT. Residues: CAITWEGRYGDTEAFF.